This T cell receptor beta chain was sequenced for a study of PD-L1 blockade in urothelial cancer. Sequencing was performed with immunoSEQ multiplex PCR; in TCRdb, only in-frame clones are kept and a portion is missing. The sample shows more than 90,000 clones, under 95% of them seen only once. Points from the study as a whole: Larger 3-week expansion of tumor-associated blood clones was seen in durable-benefit patients.

This clone showed up just a few times. What it binds is not known. CDR1 is SEHNR and CDR2 is FQNEAQ in the germline V gene (reference sequence). The CDR3 consists of 13 residues. Between the trimmed V and J ends, which lost 2 bases and 4 bases, there was a span of 8 bases. The time point here: peripheral blood 6 weeks after treatment start. For each patient, 1 to 8 samples were obtained, pretreatment and on-treatment. This TCR was sampled from a man in his sixties with urothelial cancer. The chain recombines TRBV7-9 with TRBJ1-1; D is undetermined. This sample comprised PBMCs, obtained around atezolizumab (anti-PD-L1) treatment. The CDR3 DNA follows: TGTGCCAGCAGCTTAAGTCCGGGCACTGAAGCTTTCTTT. Encoded protein: CASSLSPGTEAFF.